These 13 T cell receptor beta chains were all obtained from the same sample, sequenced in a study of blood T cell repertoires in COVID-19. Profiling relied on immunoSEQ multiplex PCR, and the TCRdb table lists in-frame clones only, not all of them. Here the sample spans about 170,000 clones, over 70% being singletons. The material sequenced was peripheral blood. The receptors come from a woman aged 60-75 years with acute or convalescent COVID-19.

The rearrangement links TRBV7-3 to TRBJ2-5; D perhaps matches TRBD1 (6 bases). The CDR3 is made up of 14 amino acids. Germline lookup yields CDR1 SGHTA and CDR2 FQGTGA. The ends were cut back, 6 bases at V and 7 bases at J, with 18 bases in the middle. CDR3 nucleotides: TGTGCCAGCAGTAACATCTATGGCAGGGGGACCCAGTACTTC. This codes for CASSNIYGRGTQYF.

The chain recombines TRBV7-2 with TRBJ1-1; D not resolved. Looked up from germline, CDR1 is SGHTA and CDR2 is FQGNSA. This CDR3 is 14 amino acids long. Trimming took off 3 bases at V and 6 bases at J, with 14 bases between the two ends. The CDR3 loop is CASSFITAPPEAFF. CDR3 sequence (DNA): TGTGCCAGCAGCTTTATAACAGCCCCCCCTGAAGCTTTCTTT.

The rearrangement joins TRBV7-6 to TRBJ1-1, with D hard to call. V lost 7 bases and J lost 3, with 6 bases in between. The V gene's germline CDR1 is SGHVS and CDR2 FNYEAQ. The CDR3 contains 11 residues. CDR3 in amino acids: CASKRDTEAFF. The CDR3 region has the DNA TGTGCCAGCAAGAGGGACACTGAAGCTTTCTTT.

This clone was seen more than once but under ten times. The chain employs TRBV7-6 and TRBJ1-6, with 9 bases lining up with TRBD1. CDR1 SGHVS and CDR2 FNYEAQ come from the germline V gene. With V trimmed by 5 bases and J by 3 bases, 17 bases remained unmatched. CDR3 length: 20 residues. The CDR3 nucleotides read TGTGCCAGCAGCCCGCGAATTTATCCGGGACAGGGTTTCTATAATTCACCCCTCCACTTT. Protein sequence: CASSPRIYPGQGFYNSPLHF.

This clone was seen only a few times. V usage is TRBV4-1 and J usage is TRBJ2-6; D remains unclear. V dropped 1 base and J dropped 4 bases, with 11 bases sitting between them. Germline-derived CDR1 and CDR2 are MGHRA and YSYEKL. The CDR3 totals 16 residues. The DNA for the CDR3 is TGCGCCAGCAGCCAAGGAGCTTTGAACGGGGCCAACGTCCTGACTTTC. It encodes CASSQGALNGANVLTF.

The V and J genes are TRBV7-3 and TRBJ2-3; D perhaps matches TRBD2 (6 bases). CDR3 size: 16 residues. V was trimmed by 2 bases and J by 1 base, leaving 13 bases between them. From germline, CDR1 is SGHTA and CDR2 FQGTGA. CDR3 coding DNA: TGTGCCAGCAGCTTAGGTGGCGGGGACCGCACAGATACGCAGTATTTT. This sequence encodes CASSLGGGDRTDTQYF.

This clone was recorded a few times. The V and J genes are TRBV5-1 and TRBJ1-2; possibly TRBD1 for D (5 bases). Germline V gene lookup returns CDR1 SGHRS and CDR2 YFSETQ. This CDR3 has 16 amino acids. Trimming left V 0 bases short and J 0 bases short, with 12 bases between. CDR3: CASSLDQGGSNYGYTF. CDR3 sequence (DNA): TGCGCCAGCAGCTTGGATCAGGGCGGATCTAACTATGGCTACACCTTC. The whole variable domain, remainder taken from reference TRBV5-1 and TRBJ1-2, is KAGVTQTPRYLIKTRGQQVTLSCSPISGHRSVSWYQQTPGQGLQFLFEYFSETQRNKGNFPGRFSGRQFSNSRSEMNVSTLELGDSALYLCASSLDQGGSNYGYTFGSGTRLTVV.

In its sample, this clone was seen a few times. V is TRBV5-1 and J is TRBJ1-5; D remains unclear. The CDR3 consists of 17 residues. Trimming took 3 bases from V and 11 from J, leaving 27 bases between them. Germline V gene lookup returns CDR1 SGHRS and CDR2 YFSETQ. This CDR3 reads CASSSAENNGGTMSQHF. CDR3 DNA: TGCGCCAGCAGCTCCGCGGAGAATAACGGTGGTACAATGTCCCAGCATTTT.

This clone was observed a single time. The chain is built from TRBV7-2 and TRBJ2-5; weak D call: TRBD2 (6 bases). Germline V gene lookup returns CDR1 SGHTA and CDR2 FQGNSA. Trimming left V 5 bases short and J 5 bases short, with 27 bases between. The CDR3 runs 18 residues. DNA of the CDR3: TGTGCCAGCAGCCTACCACCGACCCGCCGGGGGTTGGGGGAGACCCAGTACTTC. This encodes CASSLPPTRRGLGETQYF.

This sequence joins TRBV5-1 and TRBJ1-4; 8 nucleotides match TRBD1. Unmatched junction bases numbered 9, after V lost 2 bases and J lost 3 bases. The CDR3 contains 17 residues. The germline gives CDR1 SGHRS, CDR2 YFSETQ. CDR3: CASSLPGQAGANEKLFF. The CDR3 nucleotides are TGCGCCAGCAGCTTACCGGGACAGGCAGGGGCTAATGAAAAACTGTTTTTT. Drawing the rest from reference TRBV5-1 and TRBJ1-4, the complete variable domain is KAGVTQTPRYLIKTRGQQVTLSCSPISGHRSVSWYQQTPGQGLQFLFEYFSETQRNKGNFPGRFSGRQFSNSRSEMNVSTLELGDSALYLCASSLPGQAGANEKLFFGSGTQLSVL.

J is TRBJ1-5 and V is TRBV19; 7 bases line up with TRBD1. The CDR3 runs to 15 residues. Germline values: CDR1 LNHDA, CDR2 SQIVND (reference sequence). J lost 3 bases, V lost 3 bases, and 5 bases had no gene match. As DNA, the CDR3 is TGTGCCAGTAGTATCTCGGGACAGCTCAATCAGCCCCAGCATTTT. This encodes CASSISGQLNQPQHF.

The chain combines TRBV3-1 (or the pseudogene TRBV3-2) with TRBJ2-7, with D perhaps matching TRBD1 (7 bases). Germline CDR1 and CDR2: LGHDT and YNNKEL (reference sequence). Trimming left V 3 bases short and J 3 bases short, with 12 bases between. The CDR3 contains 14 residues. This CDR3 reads CASSHQGGSYEQYF. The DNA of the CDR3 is TGTGCCAGCAGCCACCAGGGGGGAAGCTACGAGCAGTACTTC.

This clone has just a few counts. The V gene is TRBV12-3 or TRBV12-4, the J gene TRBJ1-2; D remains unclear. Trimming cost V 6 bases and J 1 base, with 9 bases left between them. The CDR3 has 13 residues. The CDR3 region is CASSPGVNYGYTF. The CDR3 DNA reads TGTGCCAGCAGCCCGGGAGTTAACTATGGCTACACCTTC.